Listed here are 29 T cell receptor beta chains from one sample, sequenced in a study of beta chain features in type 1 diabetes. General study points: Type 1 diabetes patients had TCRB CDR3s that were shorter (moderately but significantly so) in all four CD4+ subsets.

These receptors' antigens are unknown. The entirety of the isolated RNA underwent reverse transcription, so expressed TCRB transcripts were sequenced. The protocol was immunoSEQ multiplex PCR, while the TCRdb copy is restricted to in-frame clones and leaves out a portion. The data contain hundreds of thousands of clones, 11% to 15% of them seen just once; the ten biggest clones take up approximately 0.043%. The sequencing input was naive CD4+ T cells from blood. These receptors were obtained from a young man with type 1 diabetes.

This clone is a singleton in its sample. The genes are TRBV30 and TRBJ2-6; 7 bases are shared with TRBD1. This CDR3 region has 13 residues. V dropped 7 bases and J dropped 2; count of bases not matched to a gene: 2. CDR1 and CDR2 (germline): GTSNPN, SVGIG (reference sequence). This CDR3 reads CASQGAGANVLTF. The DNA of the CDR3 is TGTGCCTCCCAGGGGGCTGGGGCCAACGTCCTGACTTTC.

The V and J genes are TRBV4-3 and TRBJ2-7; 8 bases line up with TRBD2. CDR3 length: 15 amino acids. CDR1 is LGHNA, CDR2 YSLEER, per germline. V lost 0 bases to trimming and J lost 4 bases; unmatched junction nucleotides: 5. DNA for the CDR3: TGCGCCAGCAGCCAAGATCTGGCGGGGGGTTACGAGCAGTACTTC. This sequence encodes CASSQDLAGGYEQYF.

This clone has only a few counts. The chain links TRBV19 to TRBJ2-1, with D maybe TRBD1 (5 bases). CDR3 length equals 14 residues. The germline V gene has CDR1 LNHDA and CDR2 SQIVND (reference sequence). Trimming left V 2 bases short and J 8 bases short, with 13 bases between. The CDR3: CASSIQIQGYEQFF. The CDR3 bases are TGTGCCAGTAGTATACAAATCCAGGGCTATGAGCAGTTCTTC.

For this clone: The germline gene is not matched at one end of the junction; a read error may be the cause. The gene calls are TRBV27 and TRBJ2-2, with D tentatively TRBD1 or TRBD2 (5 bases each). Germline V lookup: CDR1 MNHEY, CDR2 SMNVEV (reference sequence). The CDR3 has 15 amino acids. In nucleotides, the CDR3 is TGTGCCAGCTCACCACGCCGGGGCGTCACCGGGGAGCTGTCTTTT. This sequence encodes CASSPRRGVTGELSF.

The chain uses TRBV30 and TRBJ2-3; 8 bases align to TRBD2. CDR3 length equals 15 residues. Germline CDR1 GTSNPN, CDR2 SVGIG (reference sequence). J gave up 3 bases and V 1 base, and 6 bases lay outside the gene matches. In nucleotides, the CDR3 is TGTGCCTGGAGTGGGCGGGGGGTTATGACAGATACGCAGTATTTT. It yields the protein CAWSGRGVMTDTQYF.

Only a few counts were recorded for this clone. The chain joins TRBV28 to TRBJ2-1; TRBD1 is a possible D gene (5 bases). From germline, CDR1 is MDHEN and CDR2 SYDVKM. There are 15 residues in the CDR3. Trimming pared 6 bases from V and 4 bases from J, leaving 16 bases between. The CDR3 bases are TGTGCCAGCAGGCCTTCAGGGCCCAGATACAATGAGCAGTTCTTC. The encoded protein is CASRPSGPRYNEQFF. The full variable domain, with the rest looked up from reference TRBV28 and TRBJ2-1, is DVKVTQSSRYLVKRTGEKVFLECVQDMDHENMFWYRQDPGLGLRLIYFSYDVKMKEKGDIPEGYSVSREKKERFSLILESASTNQTSMYLCASRPSGPRYNEQFFGPGTRLTVL.

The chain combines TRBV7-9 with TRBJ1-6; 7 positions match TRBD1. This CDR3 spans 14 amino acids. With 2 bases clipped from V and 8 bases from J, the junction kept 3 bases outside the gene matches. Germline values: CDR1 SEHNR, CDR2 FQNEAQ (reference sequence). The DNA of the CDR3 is TGTGCCAGCAGCTTACAGGGGGGTCATTCACCCCTCCACTTT. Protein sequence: CASSLQGGHSPLHF.

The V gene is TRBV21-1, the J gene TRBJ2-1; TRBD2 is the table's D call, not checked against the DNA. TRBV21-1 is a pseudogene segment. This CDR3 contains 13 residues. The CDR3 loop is CASSRRDSPRQFF. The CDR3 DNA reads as TGTGCCAGCAGCAGACGGGACTCCCCCCGGCAGTTCTTC.

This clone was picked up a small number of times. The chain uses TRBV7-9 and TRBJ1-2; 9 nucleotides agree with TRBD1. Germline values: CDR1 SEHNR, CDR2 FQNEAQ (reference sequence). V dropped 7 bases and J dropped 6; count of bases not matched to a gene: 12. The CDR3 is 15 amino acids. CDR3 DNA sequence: TGTGCCAGCACCCATATTGGGACAGGGCCTAATGGCTACACCTTC. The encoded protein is CASTHIGTGPNGYTF.

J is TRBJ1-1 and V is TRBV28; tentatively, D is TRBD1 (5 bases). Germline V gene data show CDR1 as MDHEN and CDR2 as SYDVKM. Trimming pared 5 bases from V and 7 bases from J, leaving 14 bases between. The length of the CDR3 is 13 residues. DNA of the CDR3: TGTGCCAGCAGTCCAATGACAGTGGGTGAAGCTTTCTTT. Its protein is CASSPMTVGEAFF. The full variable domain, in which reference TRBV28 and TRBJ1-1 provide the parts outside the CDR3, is DVKVTQSSRYLVKRTGEKVFLECVQDMDHENMFWYRQDPGLGLRLIYFSYDVKMKEKGDIPEGYSVSREKKERFSLILESASTNQTSMYLCASSPMTVGEAFFGQGTRLTVV.

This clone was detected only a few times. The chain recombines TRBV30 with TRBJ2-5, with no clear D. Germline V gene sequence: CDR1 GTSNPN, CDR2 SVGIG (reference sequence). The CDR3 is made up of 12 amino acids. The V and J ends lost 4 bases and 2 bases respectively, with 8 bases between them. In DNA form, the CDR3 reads TGTGCCTGGACTATCGGTCAAGAGACCCAGTACTTC. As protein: CAWTIGQETQYF.

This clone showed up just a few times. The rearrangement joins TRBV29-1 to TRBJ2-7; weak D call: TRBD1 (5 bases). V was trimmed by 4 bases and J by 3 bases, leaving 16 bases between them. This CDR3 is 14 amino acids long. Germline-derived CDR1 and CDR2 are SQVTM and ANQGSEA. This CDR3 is CSVGEGVYSYEQYF. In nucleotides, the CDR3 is TGCAGCGTTGGGGAAGGGGTATACAGCTACGAGCAGTACTTC.

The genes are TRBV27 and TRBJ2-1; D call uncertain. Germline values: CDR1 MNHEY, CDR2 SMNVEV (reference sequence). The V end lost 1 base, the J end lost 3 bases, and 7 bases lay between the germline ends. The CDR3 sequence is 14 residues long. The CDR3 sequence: CASSLLNYYNEQFF. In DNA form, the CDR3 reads TGTGCCAGCAGTTTATTAAACTACTACAATGAGCAGTTCTTC.

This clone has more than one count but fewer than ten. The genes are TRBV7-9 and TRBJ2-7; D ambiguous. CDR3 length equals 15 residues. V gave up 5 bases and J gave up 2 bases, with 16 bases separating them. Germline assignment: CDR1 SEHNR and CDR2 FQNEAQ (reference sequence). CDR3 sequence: CASSPRDNYTYEQYF. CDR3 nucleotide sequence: TGTGCCAGCAGCCCGAGAGACAACTACACCTACGAGCAGTACTTC.

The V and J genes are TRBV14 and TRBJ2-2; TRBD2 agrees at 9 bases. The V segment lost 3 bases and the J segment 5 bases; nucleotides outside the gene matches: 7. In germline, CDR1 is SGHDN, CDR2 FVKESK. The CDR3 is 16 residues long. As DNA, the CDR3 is TGTGCCAGCAGCCATTTAGCGGGAGTGGAAACCGGGGAGCTGTTTTTT. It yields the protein CASSHLAGVETGELFF.

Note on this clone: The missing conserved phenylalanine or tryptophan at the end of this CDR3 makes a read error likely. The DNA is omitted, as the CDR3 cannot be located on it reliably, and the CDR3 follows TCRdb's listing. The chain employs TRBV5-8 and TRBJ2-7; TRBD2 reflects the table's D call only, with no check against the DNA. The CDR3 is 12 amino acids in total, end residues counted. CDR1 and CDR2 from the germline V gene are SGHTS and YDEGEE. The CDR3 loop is CASSSEGPQVWA.

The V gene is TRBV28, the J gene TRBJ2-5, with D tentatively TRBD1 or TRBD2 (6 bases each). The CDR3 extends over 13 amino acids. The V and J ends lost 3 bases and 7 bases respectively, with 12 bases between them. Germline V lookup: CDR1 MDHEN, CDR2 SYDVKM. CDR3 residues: CASSFLGGATQYF. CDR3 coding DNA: TGTGCCAGCAGTTTCTTGGGGGGCGCGACCCAGTACTTC.

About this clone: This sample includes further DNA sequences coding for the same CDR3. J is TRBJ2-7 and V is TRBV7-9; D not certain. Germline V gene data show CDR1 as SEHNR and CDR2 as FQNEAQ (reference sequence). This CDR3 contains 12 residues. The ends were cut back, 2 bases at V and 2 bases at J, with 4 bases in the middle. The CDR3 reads CASSLQAYEQYF. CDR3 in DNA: TGTGCCAGCAGCTTACAGGCCTACGAGCAGTACTTC.

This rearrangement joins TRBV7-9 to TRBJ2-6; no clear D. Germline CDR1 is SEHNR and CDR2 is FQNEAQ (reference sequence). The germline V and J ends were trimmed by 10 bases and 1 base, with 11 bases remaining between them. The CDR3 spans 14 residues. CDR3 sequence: CATRMGSGANVLTF. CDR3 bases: TGTGCCACTAGGATGGGTTCTGGGGCCAACGTCCTGACTTTC.

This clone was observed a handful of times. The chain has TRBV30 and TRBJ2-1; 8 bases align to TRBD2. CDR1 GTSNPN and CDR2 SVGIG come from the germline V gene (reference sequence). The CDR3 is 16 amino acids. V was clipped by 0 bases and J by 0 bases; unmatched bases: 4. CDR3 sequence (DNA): TGTGCCTGGAGTGTACCGCGGGGGGCCTCCTACAATGAGCAGTTCTTC. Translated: CAWSVPRGASYNEQFF.

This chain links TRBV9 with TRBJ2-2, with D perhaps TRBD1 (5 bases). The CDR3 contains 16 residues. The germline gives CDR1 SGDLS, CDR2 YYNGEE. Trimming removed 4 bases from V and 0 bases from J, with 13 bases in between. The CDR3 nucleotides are TGTGCCAGCAGCTTCTGGGGCAGCCCGAACACCGGGGAGCTGTTTTTT. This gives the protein CASSFWGSPNTGELFF.

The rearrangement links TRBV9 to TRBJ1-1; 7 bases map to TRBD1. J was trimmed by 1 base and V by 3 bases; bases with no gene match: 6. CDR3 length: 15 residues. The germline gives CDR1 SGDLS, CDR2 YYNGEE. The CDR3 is CASSDATGQNTEAFF. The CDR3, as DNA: TGTGCCAGCAGCGACGCGACAGGGCAGAACACTGAAGCTTTCTTT.

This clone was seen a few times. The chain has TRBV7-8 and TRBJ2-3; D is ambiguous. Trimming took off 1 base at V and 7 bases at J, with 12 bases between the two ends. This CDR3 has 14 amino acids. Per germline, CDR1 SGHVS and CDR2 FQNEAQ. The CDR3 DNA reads TGTGCCAGCAGCTTAGTTCCACCCATGAATACGCAGTATTTT. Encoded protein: CASSLVPPMNTQYF.

The CDR3 region has the DNA TGTGCCAGCAGCTCACTAGCGGGAGGGGCGGCAAATGAGCAGTTCTTC. Its translation: CASSSLAGGAANEQFF. The chain recombines TRBV9 with TRBJ2-1; the match to TRBD2 covers 13 bases. With 4 bases clipped from V and 7 bases from J, the junction kept 8 bases outside the gene matches. The CDR3 has 16 amino acids. Germline assignment: CDR1 SGDLS and CDR2 YYNGEE.

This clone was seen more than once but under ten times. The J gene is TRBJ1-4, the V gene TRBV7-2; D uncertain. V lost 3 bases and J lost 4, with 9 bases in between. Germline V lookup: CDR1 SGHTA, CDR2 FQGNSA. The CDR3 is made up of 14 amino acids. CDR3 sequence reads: CASSLVQHNEKLFF. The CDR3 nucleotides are TGTGCCAGCAGCTTGGTACAGCATAATGAAAAACTGTTTTTT.

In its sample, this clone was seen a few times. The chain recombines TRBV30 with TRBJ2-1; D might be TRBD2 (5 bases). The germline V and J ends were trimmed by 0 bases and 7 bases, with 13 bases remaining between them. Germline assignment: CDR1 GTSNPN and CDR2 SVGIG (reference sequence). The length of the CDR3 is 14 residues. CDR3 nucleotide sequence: TGTGCCTGGAGTGTCCGGGGAAAAGGGAATGAGCAGTTCTTC. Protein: CAWSVRGKGNEQFF.

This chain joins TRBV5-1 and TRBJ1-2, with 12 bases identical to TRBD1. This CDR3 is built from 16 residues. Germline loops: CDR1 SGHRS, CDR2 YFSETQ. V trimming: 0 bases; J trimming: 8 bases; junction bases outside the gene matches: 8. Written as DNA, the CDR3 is TGCGCCAGCAGCTTGGCCCCGGGACAGGGGGCAGGCGGCTACACCTTC. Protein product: CASSLAPGQGAGGYTF.

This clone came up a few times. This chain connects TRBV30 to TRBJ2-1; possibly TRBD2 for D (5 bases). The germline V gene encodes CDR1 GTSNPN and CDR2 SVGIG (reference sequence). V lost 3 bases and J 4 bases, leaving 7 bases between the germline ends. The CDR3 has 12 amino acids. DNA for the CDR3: TGTGCCTGGAGCGGGGTTTACAATGAGCAGTTCTTC. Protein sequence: CAWSGVYNEQFF.

CDR3 in DNA: TGTGCCAGCAGCCCCGCAGTCCCAGATACGCAGTATTTT. Translation gives CASSPAVPDTQYF. The genes are TRBV7-9 and TRBJ2-3; D unresolved. The V end was cut by 5 bases, the J end by 4 bases, with 10 bases between. Germline V gives CDR1 SEHNR, CDR2 FQNEAQ (reference sequence). There are 13 residues in the CDR3.